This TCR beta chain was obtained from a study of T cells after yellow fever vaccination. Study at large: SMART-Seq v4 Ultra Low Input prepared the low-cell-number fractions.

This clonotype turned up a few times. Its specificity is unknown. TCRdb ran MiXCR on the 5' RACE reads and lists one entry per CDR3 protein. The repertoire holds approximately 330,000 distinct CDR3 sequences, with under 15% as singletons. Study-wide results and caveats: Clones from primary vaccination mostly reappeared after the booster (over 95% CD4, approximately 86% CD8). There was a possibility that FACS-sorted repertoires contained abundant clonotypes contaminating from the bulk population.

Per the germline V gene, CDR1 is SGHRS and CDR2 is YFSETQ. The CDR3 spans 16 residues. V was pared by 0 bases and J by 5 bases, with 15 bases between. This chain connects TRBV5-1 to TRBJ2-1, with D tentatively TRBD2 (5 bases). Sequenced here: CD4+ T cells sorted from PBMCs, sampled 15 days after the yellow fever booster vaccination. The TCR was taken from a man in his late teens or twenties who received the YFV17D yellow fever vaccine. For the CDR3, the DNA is TGCGCCAGCAGCTTGGGGACGCGGGTAGAGGACAATGAGCAGTTCTTC. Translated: CASSLGTRVEDNEQFF.